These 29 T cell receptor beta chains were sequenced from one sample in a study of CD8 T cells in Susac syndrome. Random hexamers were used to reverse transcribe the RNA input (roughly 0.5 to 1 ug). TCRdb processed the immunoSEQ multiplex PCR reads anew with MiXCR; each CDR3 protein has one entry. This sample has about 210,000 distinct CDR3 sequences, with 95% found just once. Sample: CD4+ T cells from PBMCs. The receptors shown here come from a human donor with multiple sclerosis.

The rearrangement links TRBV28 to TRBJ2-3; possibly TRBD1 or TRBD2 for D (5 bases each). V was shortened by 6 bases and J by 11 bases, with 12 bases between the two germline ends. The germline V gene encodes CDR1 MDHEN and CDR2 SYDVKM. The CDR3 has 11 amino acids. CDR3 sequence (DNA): TGTGCCAGCAGCTTGAAGGGGAGGCAGTATTTT. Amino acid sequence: CASSLKGRQYF.

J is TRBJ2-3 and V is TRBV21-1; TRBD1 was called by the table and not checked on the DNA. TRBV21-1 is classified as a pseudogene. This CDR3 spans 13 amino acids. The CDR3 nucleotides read TGTACGCCGGACAGAGCGACGACAGATACGCAGTATTTT. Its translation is CTPDRATTDTQYF.

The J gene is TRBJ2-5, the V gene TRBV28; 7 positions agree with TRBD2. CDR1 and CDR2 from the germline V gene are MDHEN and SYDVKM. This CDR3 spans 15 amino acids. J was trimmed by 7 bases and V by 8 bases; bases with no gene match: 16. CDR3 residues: CASRASGPPGGTQYF. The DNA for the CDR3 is TGTGCCAGCCGGGCTAGCGGACCCCCCGGAGGGACCCAGTACTTC.

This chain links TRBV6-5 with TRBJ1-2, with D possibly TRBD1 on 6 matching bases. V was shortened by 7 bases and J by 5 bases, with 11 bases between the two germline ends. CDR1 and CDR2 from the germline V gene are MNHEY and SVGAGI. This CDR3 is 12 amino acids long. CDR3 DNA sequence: TGTGCCAGCACTAACACAGGGTATGGCTACACCTTC. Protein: CASTNTGYGYTF.

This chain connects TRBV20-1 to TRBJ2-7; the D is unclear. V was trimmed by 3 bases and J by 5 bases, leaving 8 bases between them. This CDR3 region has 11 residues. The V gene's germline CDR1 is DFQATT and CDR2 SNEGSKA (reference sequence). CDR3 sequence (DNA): TGCAGTGCTAGGGGTACGGACGAGCAGTACTTC. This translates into CSARGTDEQYF.

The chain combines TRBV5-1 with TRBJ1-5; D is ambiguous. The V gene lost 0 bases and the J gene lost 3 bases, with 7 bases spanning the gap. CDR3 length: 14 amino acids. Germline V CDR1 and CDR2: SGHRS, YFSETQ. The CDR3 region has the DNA TGCGCCAGCAGCTTGGAAGGTCCCAATCAGCCCCAGCATTTT. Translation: CASSLEGPNQPQHF.

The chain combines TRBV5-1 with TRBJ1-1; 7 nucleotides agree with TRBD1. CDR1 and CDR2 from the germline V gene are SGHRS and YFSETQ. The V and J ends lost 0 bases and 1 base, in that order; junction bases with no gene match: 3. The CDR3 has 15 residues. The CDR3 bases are TGCGCCAGCAGCTTGGAAGGGACAGAGAACACTGAAGCTTTCTTT. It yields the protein CASSLEGTENTEAFF. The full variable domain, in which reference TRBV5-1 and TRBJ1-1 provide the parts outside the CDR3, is KAGVTQTPRYLIKTRGQQVTLSCSPISGHRSVSWYQQTPGQGLQFLFEYFSETQRNKGNFPGRFSGRQFSNSRSEMNVSTLELGDSALYLCASSLEGTENTEAFFGQGTRLTVV.

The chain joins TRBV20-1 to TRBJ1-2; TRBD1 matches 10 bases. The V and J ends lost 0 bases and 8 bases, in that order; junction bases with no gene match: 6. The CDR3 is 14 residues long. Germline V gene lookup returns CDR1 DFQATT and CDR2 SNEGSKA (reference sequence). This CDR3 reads CSARDGTGERGYTF. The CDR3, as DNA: TGCAGTGCTAGAGATGGGACAGGGGAGCGCGGCTACACCTTC.

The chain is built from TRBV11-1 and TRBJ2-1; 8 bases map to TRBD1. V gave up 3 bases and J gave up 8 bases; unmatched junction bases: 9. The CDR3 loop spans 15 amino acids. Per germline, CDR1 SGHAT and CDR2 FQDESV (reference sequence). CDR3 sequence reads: CASSFLSAGGDEQFF. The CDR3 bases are TGTGCCAGCAGCTTCCTCTCGGCAGGGGGCGATGAGCAGTTCTTC.

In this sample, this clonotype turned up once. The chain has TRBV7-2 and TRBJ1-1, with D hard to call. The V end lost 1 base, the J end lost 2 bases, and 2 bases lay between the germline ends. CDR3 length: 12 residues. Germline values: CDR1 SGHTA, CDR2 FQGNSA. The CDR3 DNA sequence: TGTGCCAGCAGCTTAGACAACACTGAAGCTTTCTTT. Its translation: CASSLDNTEAFF.

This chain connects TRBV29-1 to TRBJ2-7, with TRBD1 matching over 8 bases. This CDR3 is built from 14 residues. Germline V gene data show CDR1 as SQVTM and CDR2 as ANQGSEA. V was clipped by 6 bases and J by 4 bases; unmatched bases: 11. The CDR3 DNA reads TGCAGCGTAAGAGCCGGGACAGGAGCTTACGAGCAGTACTTC. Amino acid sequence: CSVRAGTGAYEQYF.

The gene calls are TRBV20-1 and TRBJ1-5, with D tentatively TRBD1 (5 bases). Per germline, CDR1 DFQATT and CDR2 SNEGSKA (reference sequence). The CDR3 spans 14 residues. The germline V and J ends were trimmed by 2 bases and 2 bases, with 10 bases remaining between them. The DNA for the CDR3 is TGCAGTGCTAGAAGGGGAGGGGGCAATCAGCCCCAGCATTTT. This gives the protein CSARRGGGNQPQHF.

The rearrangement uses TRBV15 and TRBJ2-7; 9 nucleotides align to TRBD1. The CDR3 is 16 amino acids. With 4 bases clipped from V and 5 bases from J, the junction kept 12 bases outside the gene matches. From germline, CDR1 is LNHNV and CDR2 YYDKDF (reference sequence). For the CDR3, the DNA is TGTGCCACCAGCACTCACCCACCCGGGACAGGGAACGAGCAGTACTTC. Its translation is CATSTHPPGTGNEQYF.

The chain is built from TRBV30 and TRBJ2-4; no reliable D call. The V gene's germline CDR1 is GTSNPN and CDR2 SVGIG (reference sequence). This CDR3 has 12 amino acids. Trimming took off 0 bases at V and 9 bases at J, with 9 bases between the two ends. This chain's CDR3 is CAWSVNPGIQYF. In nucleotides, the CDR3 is TGTGCCTGGAGTGTAAACCCAGGCATTCAGTACTTC.

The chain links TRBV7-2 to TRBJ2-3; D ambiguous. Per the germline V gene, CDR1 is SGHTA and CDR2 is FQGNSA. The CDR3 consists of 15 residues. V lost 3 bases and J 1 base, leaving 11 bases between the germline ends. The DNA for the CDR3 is TGTGCCAGCAGCTTTACCGGACCTCGCACAGATACGCAGTATTTT. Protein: CASSFTGPRTDTQYF.

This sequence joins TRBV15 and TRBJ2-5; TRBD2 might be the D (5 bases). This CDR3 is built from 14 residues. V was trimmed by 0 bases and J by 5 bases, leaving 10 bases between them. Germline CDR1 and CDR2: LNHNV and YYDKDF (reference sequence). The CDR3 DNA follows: TGTGCCACCAGCAGAGAACGGGGTGGCGAGACCCAGTACTTC. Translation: CATSRERGGETQYF.

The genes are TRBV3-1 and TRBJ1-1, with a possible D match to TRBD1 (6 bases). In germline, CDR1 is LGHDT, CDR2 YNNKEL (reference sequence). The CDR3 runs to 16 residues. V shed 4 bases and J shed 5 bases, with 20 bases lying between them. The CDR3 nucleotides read TGTGCCAGCAGCCCTGGGACCGCGGAGGGGGGTACTGAAGCTTTCTTT. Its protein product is CASSPGTAEGGTEAFF.

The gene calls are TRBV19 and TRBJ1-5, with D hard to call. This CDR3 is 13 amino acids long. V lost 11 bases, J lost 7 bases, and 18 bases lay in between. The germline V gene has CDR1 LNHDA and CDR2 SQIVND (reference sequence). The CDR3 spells CASRVRSGQPQHF. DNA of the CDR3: TGTGCCTCTAGGGTGAGAAGTGGCCAGCCCCAGCATTTT.

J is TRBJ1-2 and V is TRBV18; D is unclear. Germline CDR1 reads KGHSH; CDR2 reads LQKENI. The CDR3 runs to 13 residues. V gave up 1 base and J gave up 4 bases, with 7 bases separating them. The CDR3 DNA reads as TGTGCCAGCTCACCACTTGAGGCCTATGGCTACACCTTC. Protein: CASSPLEAYGYTF.

The CDR3 DNA is TGTGCCAGCAGTGAGTTGAACACGTATGGCTACACCTTC. Encoded protein: CASSELNTYGYTF. The chain combines TRBV25-1 with TRBJ1-2; D remains unclear. Trimming took off 3 bases at V and 5 bases at J, with 10 bases between the two ends. The CDR3 totals 13 residues. Germline CDR1 reads MGHDK; CDR2 reads SYGVNS.

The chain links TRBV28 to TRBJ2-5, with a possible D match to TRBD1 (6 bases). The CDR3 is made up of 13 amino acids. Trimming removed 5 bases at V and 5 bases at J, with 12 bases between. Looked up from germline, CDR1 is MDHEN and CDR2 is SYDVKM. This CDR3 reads CASSTGSWETQYF. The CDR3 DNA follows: TGTGCCAGCAGTACAGGGTCGTGGGAGACCCAGTACTTC.

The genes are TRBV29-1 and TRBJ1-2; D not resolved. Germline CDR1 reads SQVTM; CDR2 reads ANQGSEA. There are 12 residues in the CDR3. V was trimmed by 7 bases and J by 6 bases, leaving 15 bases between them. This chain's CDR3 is CSAGVQTHGYTF. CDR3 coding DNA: TGCAGCGCCGGGGTCCAAACCCATGGCTACACCTTC.

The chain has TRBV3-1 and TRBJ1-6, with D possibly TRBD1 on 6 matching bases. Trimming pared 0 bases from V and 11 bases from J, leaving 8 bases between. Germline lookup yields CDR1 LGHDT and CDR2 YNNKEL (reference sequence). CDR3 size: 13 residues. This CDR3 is CASSQDRGTPLHF. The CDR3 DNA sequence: TGTGCCAGCAGCCAAGACAGGGGTACACCCCTCCACTTT.

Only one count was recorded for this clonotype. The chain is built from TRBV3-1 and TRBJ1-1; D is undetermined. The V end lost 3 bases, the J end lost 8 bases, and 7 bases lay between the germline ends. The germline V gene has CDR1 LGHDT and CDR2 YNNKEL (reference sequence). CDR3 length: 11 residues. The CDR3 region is CASSQRQEAFF. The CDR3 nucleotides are TGTGCCAGCAGCCAGAGGCAGGAAGCTTTCTTT.

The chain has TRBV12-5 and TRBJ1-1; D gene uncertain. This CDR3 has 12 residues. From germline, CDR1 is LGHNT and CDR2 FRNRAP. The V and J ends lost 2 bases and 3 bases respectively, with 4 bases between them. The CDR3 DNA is TGTGCTAGTGGTTTGAGGTACACTGAAGCTTTCTTT. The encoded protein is CASGLRYTEAFF. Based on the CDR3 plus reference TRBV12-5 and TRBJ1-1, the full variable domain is DARVTQTPRHKVTEMGQEVTMRCQPILGHNTVFWYRQTMMQGLELLAYFRNRAPLDDSGMPKDRFSAEMPDATLATLKIQPSEPRDSAVYFCASGLRYTEAFFGQGTRLTVV.

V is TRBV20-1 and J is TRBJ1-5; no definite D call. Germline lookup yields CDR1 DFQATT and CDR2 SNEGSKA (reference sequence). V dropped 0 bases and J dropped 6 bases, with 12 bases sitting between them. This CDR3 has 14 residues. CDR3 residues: CSARDRLGVQPQHF. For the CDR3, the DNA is TGCAGTGCTAGAGATCGGTTGGGAGTTCAGCCCCAGCATTTT.

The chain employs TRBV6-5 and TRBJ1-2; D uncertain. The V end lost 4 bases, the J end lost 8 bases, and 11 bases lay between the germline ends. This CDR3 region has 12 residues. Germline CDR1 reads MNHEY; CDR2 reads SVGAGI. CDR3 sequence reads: CASSSRRVGYTF. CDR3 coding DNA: TGTGCCAGCAGTTCACGGAGGGTCGGCTACACCTTC.

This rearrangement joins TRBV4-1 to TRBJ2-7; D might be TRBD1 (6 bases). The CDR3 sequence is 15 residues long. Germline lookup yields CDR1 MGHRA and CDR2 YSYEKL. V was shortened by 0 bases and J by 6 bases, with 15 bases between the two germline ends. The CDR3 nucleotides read TGCGCCAGCAGCCAAGAAGGTACAGGGAAACTCGAGCAGTACTTC. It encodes CASSQEGTGKLEQYF.

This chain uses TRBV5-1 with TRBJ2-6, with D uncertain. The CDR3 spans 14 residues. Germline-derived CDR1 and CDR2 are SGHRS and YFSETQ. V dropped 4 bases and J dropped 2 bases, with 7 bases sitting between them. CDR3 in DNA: TGCGCCAGCAGCCCAGGTACTGGGGCCAACGTCCTGACTTTC. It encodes CASSPGTGANVLTF.